The subject of this entry is one TCR beta chain. Its antigen is as yet unknown. Sequencing was performed with immunoSEQ multiplex PCR; in TCRdb, only in-frame clones are kept and a portion is missing. The table records approximately 17,000 clones, over 75% of them present only once. The data are from a study of PD-1 blockade in classical Hodgkin lymphoma. Points from the study as a whole: According to reports, newly diagnosed patients had lower baseline TCR diversity than healthy donors, and relapsed/refractory patients had lower baseline TCR diversity still. Why the repertoires differ is still unclear, perhaps disease activity or prior therapy.

In germline, CDR1 is MGHDK, CDR2 SYGVNS. This CDR3 contains 14 residues. Unmatched junction bases numbered 1, after V lost 2 bases and J lost 2 bases. Time point given: newly diagnosed, previously untreated cHL patient sample. Acting as the comparison were PBMCs from newly diagnosed, untreated classical Hodgkin lymphoma. The chain employs TRBV25-1 and TRBJ2-7; 9 nucleotides agree with TRBD2. Specimen: peripheral blood mononuclear cells (PBMCs). This TCR came from a human donor with classical Hodgkin lymphoma. This chain's CDR3 is CASSEGGRAYEQYF. The CDR3 bases are TGTGCCAGCAGTGAAGGCGGGAGGGCCTACGAGCAGTACTTC.